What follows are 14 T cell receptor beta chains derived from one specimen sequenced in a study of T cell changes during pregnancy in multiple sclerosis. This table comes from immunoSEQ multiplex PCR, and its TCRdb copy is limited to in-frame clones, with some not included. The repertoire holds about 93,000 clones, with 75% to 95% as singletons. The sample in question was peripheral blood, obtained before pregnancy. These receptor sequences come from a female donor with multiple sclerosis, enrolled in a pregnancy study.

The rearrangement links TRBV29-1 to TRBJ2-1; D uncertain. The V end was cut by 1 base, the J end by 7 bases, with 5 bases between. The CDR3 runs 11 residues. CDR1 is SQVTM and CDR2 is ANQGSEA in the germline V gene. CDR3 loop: CSVEGGNEQFF. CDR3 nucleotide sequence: TGCAGCGTTGAAGGAGGAAATGAGCAGTTCTTC.

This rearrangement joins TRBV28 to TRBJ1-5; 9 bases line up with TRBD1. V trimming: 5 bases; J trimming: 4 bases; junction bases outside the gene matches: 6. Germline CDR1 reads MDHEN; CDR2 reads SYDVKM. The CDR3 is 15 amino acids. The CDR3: CASSLSGTGNQPQHF. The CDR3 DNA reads TGTGCCAGCAGTCTGTCCGGGACAGGGAATCAGCCCCAGCATTTT.

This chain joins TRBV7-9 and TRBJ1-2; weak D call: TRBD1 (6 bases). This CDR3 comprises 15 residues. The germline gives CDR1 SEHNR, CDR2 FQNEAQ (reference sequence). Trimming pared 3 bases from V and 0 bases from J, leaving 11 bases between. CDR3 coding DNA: TGTGCCAGCAGCTTGGCAGGGGCCCCTAACTATGGCTACACCTTC. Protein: CASSLAGAPNYGYTF.

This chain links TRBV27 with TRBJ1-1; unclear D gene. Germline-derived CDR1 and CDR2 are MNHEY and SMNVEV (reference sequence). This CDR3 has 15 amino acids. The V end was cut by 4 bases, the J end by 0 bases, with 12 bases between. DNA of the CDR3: TGTGCCAGCAGTTCCGACCAGGTGATGAACACTGAAGCTTTCTTT. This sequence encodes CASSSDQVMNTEAFF.

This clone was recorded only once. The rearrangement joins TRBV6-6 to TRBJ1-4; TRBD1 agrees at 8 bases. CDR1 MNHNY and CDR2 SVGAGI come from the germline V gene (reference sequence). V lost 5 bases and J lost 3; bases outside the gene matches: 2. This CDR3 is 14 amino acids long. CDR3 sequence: CASSKQGANEKLFF. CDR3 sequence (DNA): TGTGCCAGCAGTAAACAGGGGGCTAATGAAAAACTGTTTTTT.

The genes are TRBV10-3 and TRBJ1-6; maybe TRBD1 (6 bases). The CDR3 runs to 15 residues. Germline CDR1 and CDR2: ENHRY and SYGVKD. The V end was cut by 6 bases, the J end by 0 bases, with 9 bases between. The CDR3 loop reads CAIREDSSYNSPLHF. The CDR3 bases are TGTGCCATCAGGGAGGACAGCTCCTATAATTCACCCCTCCACTTT.

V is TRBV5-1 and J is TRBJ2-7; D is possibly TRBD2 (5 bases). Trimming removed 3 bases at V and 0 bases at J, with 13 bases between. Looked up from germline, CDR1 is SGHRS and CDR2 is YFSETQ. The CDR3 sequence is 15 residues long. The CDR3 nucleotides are TGCGCCAGCAGCTCCGAGGGAATTCTCTCCTACGAGCAGTACTTC. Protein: CASSSEGILSYEQYF.

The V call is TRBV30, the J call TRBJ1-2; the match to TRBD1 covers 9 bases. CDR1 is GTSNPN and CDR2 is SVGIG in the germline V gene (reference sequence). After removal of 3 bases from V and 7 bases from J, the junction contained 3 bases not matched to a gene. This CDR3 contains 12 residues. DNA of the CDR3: TGTGCCTGGAGCGACAGGGGGGGTGGCTACACCTTC. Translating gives CAWSDRGGGYTF.

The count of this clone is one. The CDR3 protein is CASSSNLGGQGAHHEQYF. CDR3 DNA sequence: TGCGCCAGCAGCTCTAATTTAGGGGGACAGGGGGCGCATCACGAGCAGTACTTC. V is TRBV5-1 and J is TRBJ2-7; 12 bases are a match to TRBD1. CDR1 and CDR2 from the germline V gene are SGHRS and YFSETQ. V trimming: 3 bases; J trimming: 5 bases; junction bases outside the gene matches: 15. The CDR3 consists of 18 residues.

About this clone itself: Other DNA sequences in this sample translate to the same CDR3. The CDR3 region is CASREGYEQYF. The DNA for the CDR3 is TGTGCCTCCCGGGAGGGGTACGAGCAGTACTTC. This chain links TRBV2 with TRBJ2-7; TRBD2 matches at 8 bases. The CDR3 has 11 residues. The junction had 4 bases not matched to a gene; V was cut back by 11 bases and J by 4 bases. Germline V lookup: CDR1 SNHLY, CDR2 FYNNEI.

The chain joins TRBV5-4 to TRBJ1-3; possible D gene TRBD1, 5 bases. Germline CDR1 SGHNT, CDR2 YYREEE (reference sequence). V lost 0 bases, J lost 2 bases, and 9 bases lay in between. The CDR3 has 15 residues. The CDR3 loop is CASSLDGRAGNTIYF. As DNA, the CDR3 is TGTGCCAGCAGCTTGGATGGCAGGGCTGGAAACACCATATATTTT.

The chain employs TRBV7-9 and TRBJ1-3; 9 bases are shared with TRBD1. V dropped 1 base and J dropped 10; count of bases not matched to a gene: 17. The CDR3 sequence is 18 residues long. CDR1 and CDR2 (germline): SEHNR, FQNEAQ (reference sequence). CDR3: CASSLDLENRGPSRTIYF. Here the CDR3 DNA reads TGTGCCAGCAGCTTAGACCTTGAAAACAGGGGGCCGTCGAGGACCATATATTTT.

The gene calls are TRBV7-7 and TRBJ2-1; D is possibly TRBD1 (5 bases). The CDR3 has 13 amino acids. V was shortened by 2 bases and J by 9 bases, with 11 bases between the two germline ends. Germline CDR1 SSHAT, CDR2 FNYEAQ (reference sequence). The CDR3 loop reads CASSLNQGSEQFF. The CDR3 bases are TGTGCCAGCAGCTTAAACCAGGGCAGTGAGCAGTTCTTC. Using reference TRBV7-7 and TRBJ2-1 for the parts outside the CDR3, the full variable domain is GAGVSQSPRYKVTKRGQDVTLRCDPISSHATLYWYQQALGQGPEFLTYFNYEAQPDKSGLPSDRFSAERPEGSISTLTIQRTEQRDSAMYRCASSLNQGSEQFFGPGTRLTVL.

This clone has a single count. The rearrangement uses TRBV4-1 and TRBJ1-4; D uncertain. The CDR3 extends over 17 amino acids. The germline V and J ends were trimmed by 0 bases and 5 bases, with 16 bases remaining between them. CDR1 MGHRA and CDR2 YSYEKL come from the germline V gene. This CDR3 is CASSQDPRTPSNEKLFF. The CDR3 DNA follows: TGCGCCAGCAGCCAAGATCCCAGGACTCCCTCGAATGAAAAACTGTTTTTT.